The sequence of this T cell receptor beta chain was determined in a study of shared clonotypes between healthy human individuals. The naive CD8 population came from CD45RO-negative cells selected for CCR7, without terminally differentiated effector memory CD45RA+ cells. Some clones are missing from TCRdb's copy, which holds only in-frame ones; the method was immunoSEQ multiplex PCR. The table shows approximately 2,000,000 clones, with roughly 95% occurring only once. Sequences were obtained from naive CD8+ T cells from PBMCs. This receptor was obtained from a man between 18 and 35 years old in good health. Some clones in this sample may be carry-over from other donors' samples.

CDR3 nucleotides: TGTGCCAGCAGCTTAAGAGTAGCTAAAAGGGGCTACGAGCAGTACTTC. Protein: CASSLRVAKRGYEQYF. The genes are TRBV7-9 and TRBJ2-7; the D gene is possibly TRBD1 (5 bases). Per germline, CDR1 SEHNR and CDR2 FQNEAQ (reference sequence). Trimming shortened V by 2 bases and J by 3 bases, and 17 bases separated the two germline ends. The CDR3 runs 16 residues.